This record concerns one TCR beta chain sequence. This clonotype came up a few times. Its antigen target is currently unknown. Base qualities are not recorded, but no much larger clone differs from it by a single base. CDR1 and CDR2 are read off the germline V gene as MNHEY and SVGAGI. The junction shows trimming of 2 bases on V and 7 bases on J, and the gene matches do not reach 4 bases of it. Spanning cysteine to phenylalanine, the CDR3 consists of 14 amino acids. The DNA shown is the 42-base CDR3, in frame from base 1. The library relied on PCR. The sequencing machine was an Illumina HiSeq 2500. To reduce PCR and sequencing biases, unique molecular identifiers were incorporated into the TCR beta cDNA libraries. Per 1 to 10 million input T cells, roughly 500,000 cDNA molecules were obtained, such that each molecule approximated one T cell. The same protocol used for the earlier healthy control dataset was applied to prepare and sequence the patient libraries. Within a given batch, samples were prepared together, multiplexed and sequenced on the same HiSeq lane. The study's processing was this. Raw barcoded reads were processed with MIGEC, discarding single-read molecular identifier groups before consensus assembly and CDR3 extraction. VDJtools was used for post-analysis of the clonotype tables, with diversity normalized by down-sampling every dataset to the smallest sample size. In repertoire overlap clustering, CDR3 amino acid sequences, but not nucleotide sequences, were matched to correct batch-related cross-sample contamination. The public sequencing data were trimmed at Q25 with fastp and processed into clonotypes with MiXCR by TCRdb, which kept only in-frame beta chains. Under each unique CDR3 protein, matching rows form one entry showing the most common genes and DNA. In this record, the V and J calls reflect TCRdb's handling and not the investigators' own analysis. The table for this sample lists roughly 400,000 distinct CDR3 sequences; more than 30% of them were counted only once. Of the sample, less than 10% is held by the ten largest clones.

To demonstrate the VDJtools post-analysis software, the study profiled TCR beta repertoires from the peripheral blood of about a dozen young patients with multiple sclerosis. The multiple sclerosis patients were children and adolescents between about 6 and 16 years of age. The source of the sample is a study of post-analysis software for immune sequencing data (dated by TCRdb to about 2015). For the study in its entirety: The recorded disease courses included relapsing-remitting, secondary progressive and progressive-relapsing multiple sclerosis, and some patients had no subtype annotation. A subset of samples was prepared in parallel using single-end sample barcoding, then pooled and co-amplified after Illumina adapter ligation. Patient repertoires were compared against roughly 10 previously published healthy control repertoires from donors aged about 6 to 27 years.

General findings and caveats noted by the study authors: Direct clustering with F measure revealed strong co-clustering of samples prepared in the same batch, which led to a batch-effect correction. Patients showed significantly higher frequencies than controls for five TRBV segments, among them TRBV5-6, TRBV5-1 and TRBV20-1. Compared with controls, multiple sclerosis patients had significantly lower normalized Chao1 diversity, a finding suggesting substantial peripheral T-cell clonal expansion. The multiple sclerosis patient group was slightly younger than the control group.

This clonotype was obtained from a girl aged 2-15 years with multiple sclerosis. Recombination connected TRBV6-5 to TRBJ2-4; the junction holds 8 bases that match TRBD2. Sequencing was done on a sample of blood. CDR3 reads: CASSYSGRGNIQYF. The DNA sequence reads TGTGCCAGCAGTTACAGCGGGAGAGGGAACATTCAGTACTTC.